This T cell receptor beta chain was captured in a study of blood T cell repertoires in COVID-19. This CDR3 contains 13 residues. CDR1 is SSHAT and CDR2 is FNYEAQ in the germline V gene (reference sequence). V was trimmed by 5 bases and J by 2 bases, leaving 9 bases between them. Using immunoSEQ multiplex PCR, the repertoire was profiled, and TCRdb retains in-frame clones only, with some absent. The sample records 400,000 to 450,000 clones, less than 95% being singletons. Sequenced sample: PBMCs or T cells enriched from blood (not recorded which). The rearrangement uses TRBV7-7 and TRBJ2-5, with D tentatively TRBD1 (5 bases). This receptor was identified in a man aged 18 to 29 who had recovered from COVID-19. CDR3 DNA sequence: TGTGCCAGCAGCCTTGACAGACAAGAGACCCAGTACTTC. Amino acid sequence: CASSLDRQETQYF.